These 15 T cell receptor beta chains originate from one sample sequenced in a study of T cell repertoires in cytomegalovirus infection. What these receptors recognize is not known. A single record per CDR3 protein comes from TCRdb applying MiXCR to the reads. This table holds roughly 78,000 distinct CDR3 sequences, around 37% found once. Sample: CD8+ T cells from cultured PBMCs, taken from culture after CMV antigen stimulation. The source of these receptors is a human donor in good health (CMV status not recorded). Some clones in this sample may be carry-over from other donors' samples.

This clonotype has just a few counts. J is TRBJ1-4 and V is TRBV6-1; no clear D gene. The germline V gene has CDR1 MNHNS and CDR2 SASEGT. V gave up 2 bases and J gave up 2 bases, with 12 bases separating them. CDR3 length: 16 residues. In DNA, the CDR3 is TGTGCCAGCAGTGAAATGGCCGATCTTACTAATGAAAAACTGTTTTTT. Its translation is CASSEMADLTNEKLFF.

In this sample, this clonotype turned up once. The chain is built from TRBV19 and TRBJ1-1, with D unclear. Trimming shortened V by 2 bases and J by 3 bases, and 7 bases separated the two germline ends. This CDR3 has 13 amino acids. CDR1 and CDR2 from the germline V gene are LNHDA and SQIVND (reference sequence). The CDR3, as DNA: TGTGCCAGTAGTATACATGGGGACACTGAAGCTTTCTTT. Amino acid sequence: CASSIHGDTEAFF.

A single count supports this clonotype. The genes are TRBV4-1 and TRBJ1-3; tentatively, D is TRBD1 (5 bases). Germline V CDR1 and CDR2: MGHRA, YSYEKL. The CDR3 runs 18 residues. Trimming pared 1 base from V and 0 bases from J, leaving 16 bases between. CDR3: CASSQAVQGPNSGNTIYF. In nucleotides, the CDR3 is TGCGCCAGCAGCCAAGCCGTTCAGGGTCCAAACTCTGGAAACACCATATATTTT.

This chain uses TRBV7-2 with TRBJ1-2; D not resolved. CDR3 length: 10 residues. Germline V CDR1 and CDR2: SGHTA, FQGNSA. Between the trimmed V and J ends, which lost 10 bases and 8 bases, there was a span of 11 bases. The CDR3 reads CAMEGEGYTF. DNA of the CDR3: TGTGCCATGGAGGGAGAAGGCTACACCTTC.

V usage is TRBV2 and J usage is TRBJ1-6, with D unclear. V was shortened by 4 bases and J by 9 bases, with 13 bases between the two germline ends. From germline, CDR1 is SNHLY and CDR2 FYNNEI. CDR3 length: 14 amino acids. CDR3 in amino acids: CASSVSQAGSPLHF. As DNA, the CDR3 is TGTGCCAGCAGTGTCAGCCAGGCGGGTTCACCCCTCCACTTT.

The rearrangement links TRBV27 to TRBJ2-7; no definite D call. The CDR3 has 14 residues. Trimming shortened V by 5 bases and J by 1 base, and 12 bases separated the two germline ends. Germline CDR1 reads MNHEY; CDR2 reads SMNVEV (reference sequence). CDR3 region: CASSVGRHSYEQYF. The CDR3 bases are TGTGCCAGCAGTGTCGGACGGCATTCCTACGAGCAGTACTTC.

This clonotype was recorded many times. J is TRBJ1-3 and V is TRBV7-8, with D unclear. From germline, CDR1 is SGHVS and CDR2 FQNEAQ. V was pared by 6 bases and J by 0 bases, with 3 bases between. The CDR3 is 12 residues long. DNA for the CDR3: TGTGCCAGCAGTTTCTCTGGAAACACCATATATTTT. Translating gives CASSFSGNTIYF.

This chain uses TRBV12-3 or TRBV12-4 with TRBJ1-6, with 7 bases lining up with TRBD1. J lost 9 bases, V lost 2 bases, and 4 bases had no gene match. The CDR3 totals 14 residues. CDR3 sequence: CASSLSGGSSPLHF. CDR3 bases: TGTGCCAGCAGTTTATCAGGGGGAAGTTCACCCCTCCACTTT.

The chain has TRBV7-6 and TRBJ2-1; TRBD1 agrees at 7 bases. This CDR3 has 15 amino acids. With V trimmed by 1 base and J by 3 bases, 3 bases remained unmatched. The V gene's germline CDR1 is SGHVS and CDR2 FNYEAQ. The DNA for the CDR3 is TGTGCCAGCAGCTTAGGGGACAGAATCTACAATGAGCAGTTCTTC. This sequence encodes CASSLGDRIYNEQFF. Combining the CDR3 with reference TRBV7-6 and TRBJ2-1 gives the whole variable domain GAGVSQSPRYKVTKRGQDVALRCDPISGHVSLYWYRQALGQGPEFLTYFNYEAQQDKSGLPNDRFSAERPEGSISTLTIQRTEQRDSAMYRCASSLGDRIYNEQFFGPGTRLTVL.

The V and J genes are TRBV2 and TRBJ2-6; tentative D call: TRBD1 (6 bases). The ends were cut back, 5 bases at V and 3 bases at J, with 23 bases in the middle. The CDR3 runs to 19 residues. Germline lookup yields CDR1 SNHLY and CDR2 FYNNEI. The CDR3 protein is CASSFRDRGKGYGANVLTF. The DNA of the CDR3 is TGTGCCAGCAGTTTCAGAGATAGGGGGAAGGGATATGGGGCCAACGTCCTGACTTTC.

As concerns this clonotype: The CDR3 end shows no conserved phenylalanine or tryptophan, and so a read error is likely. The V call is TRBV7-2, the J call TRBJ1-1, with D perhaps matching TRBD1 (5 bases). CDR1 is SGHTA, CDR2 FQGNSA, per germline. This CDR3 contains 15 residues. Trimming left V 3 bases short and J 6 bases short, with 17 bases between. In nucleotides, the CDR3 is TGTGCCAGCAGCTTGGGGGAGTACAGTGGCGCTGAAGCTTTCTCT. It yields the protein CASSLGEYSGAEAFS.

This clonotype has only a few counts. CDR3 nucleotide sequence: TGTGCCAGCAGCCTAGGGGGATTCTATGGCTACACCTTC. Its translation is CASSLGGFYGYTF. This chain connects TRBV7-2 to TRBJ1-2, with D tentatively TRBD1 (6 bases). Per germline, CDR1 SGHTA and CDR2 FQGNSA. CDR3 length: 13 amino acids. V lost 5 bases and J 4 bases, leaving 11 bases between the germline ends.

The rearrangement joins TRBV28 to TRBJ1-5, with 7 bases that match TRBD1. Germline CDR1 reads MDHEN; CDR2 reads SYDVKM. The CDR3 runs 19 residues. The junction had 16 bases not matched to a gene; V was cut back by 3 bases and J by 2 bases. The CDR3 DNA reads as TGTGCCAGCAGTTTCAGGACAGGAAAGGTCTTTATAGGCAATCAGCCCCAGCATTTT. It translates to CASSFRTGKVFIGNQPQHF.

The V gene is TRBV7-9, the J gene TRBJ2-2; 9 bases align to TRBD1. Trimming took 5 bases from V and 5 from J; bases not matched to a gene: 0. The CDR3 length is 13 residues. The germline CDR1 and CDR2 sequences are SEHNR and FQNEAQ (reference sequence). The CDR3 sequence is CASSGQGTGELFF. The CDR3 DNA reads TGTGCCAGCAGCGGACAGGGGACCGGGGAGCTGTTTTTT.

The chain joins TRBV7-8 to TRBJ2-7; 8 bases map to TRBD1. Germline V CDR1 and CDR2: SGHVS, FQNEAQ. The CDR3 has 15 amino acids. Unmatched junction bases numbered 7, after V lost 0 bases and J lost 6 bases. The CDR3 sequence is CASSLASQGAGEQYF. CDR3 DNA sequence: TGTGCCAGCAGCTTAGCGTCGCAGGGGGCAGGCGAGCAGTACTTC.